The 28 T cell receptor beta chains reported below all come from one sample, sequenced in a study of blood T cell repertoires in COVID-19 (dated by TCRdb to between 2020 and 2021). Library generation was performed with the immunoSEQ multiplex PCR assay. In its TCRdb copy, this immuneACCESS table keeps in-frame sequences only and misses some clones. Where compared with another copy, unresolved V genes explain less than half of these, and the others have no known cause. This sample gives about 240,000 clones in total; about 85% of them show up just once. Clones ranked in the top ten supply just over 7% of the sample. The specimen was peripheral blood. These receptors originate from a man aged 55 to 70 who had recovered from COVID-19.

The chain has TRBV30 and TRBJ1-1, with no clear D. The CDR3 has 13 residues. Trimming shortened V by 1 base and J by 0 bases, and 6 bases separated the two germline ends. Germline loops: CDR1 GTSNPN, CDR2 SVGIG (reference sequence). The CDR3 bases are TGTGCCTGGAGTGGAGATATGAACACTGAAGCTTTCTTT. As protein: CAWSGDMNTEAFF.

V usage is TRBV27 and J usage is TRBJ2-1, with D possibly being TRBD2 (6 bases). From germline, CDR1 is MNHEY and CDR2 SMNVEV (reference sequence). Trimming took 8 bases from V and 1 from J, leaving 15 bases between them. CDR3 length: 15 amino acids. DNA of the CDR3: TGTGCCAGCTCCGGAGGAGGGGCTTCCTACAATGAGCAGTTCTTC. Protein product: CASSGGGASYNEQFF.

This sequence joins TRBV9 and TRBJ2-1; 12 bases are shared with TRBD2. The CDR3 is 16 amino acids. The ends lost 4 bases at V and 6 bases at J; junction bases unmatched: 8. Germline CDR1 reads SGDLS; CDR2 reads YYNGEE. The CDR3 spells CASSPTSGGSGNEQFF. The CDR3 DNA sequence: TGTGCCAGCAGCCCGACTAGCGGGGGATCCGGCAATGAGCAGTTCTTC.

This chain connects TRBV24-1 to TRBJ1-1, with 8 positions matching TRBD1. V gave up 8 bases and J gave up 0 bases; unmatched junction bases: 4. CDR1 is KGHDR, CDR2 SFDVKD, per germline. CDR3 length: 14 residues. CDR3: CATTGTGMNTEAFF. The CDR3 nucleotides are TGTGCCACCACTGGGACAGGCATGAACACTGAAGCTTTCTTT.

The chain joins TRBV24-1 to TRBJ2-1; D unresolved. The length of the CDR3 is 13 residues. CDR1 and CDR2 (germline): KGHDR, SFDVKD. V lost 2 bases to trimming and J lost 14 bases, with 15 bases between them. The CDR3 sequence is CATSDSPLATEFF. CDR3 bases: TGTGCCACCAGTGATTCTCCTCTTGCTACAGAGTTCTTC.

This chain links TRBV30 with TRBJ2-2, with TRBD1 as a possible D gene (5 bases). The CDR3 contains 15 residues. V was cut by 2 bases and J by 4 bases, with 14 bases left in between. In germline, CDR1 is GTSNPN, CDR2 SVGIG (reference sequence). CDR3 bases: TGTGCCTGGAGTAGTCGCAGGGTCTTCACCGGGGAGCTGTTTTTT. Protein sequence: CAWSSRRVFTGELFF.

The chain combines TRBV5-1 with TRBJ1-2, with 10 bases lining up with TRBD1. The CDR3 is 15 amino acids. Germline CDR1 reads SGHRS; CDR2 reads YFSETQ. The V segment lost 4 bases and the J segment 5 bases; nucleotides outside the gene matches: 8. The CDR3 DNA reads as TGCGCCAGCAGCCTCGGGACAGGGGATTGGTATGGCTACACCTTC. It is translated as CASSLGTGDWYGYTF.

This clone was seen just once. The chain joins TRBV19 to TRBJ2-3; 11 bases align to TRBD2. Germline values: CDR1 LNHDA, CDR2 SQIVND (reference sequence). Trimming cost V 1 base and J 2 bases; bases outside gene matches: 8. The CDR3 consists of 18 residues. The CDR3 sequence is CASSIVASGGPYTDTQYF. CDR3 DNA: TGTGCCAGTAGTATAGTGGCTAGCGGGGGGCCCTACACAGATACGCAGTATTTT.

This chain uses TRBV6-2 or TRBV6-3 with TRBJ2-3; 7 bases map to TRBD1. Germline loops: CDR1 MNHEY, CDR2 SVGEGT. Unmatched junction bases numbered 5, after V lost 0 bases and J lost 8 bases. This CDR3 comprises 14 residues. The CDR3 sequence is CASSYSRGRGTQYF. The DNA for the CDR3 is TGTGCCAGCAGTTACTCGAGGGGGCGAGGTACGCAGTATTTT.

The chain is built from TRBV12-5 and TRBJ2-1; D gene uncertain. The CDR3 contains 16 residues. V gave up 1 base and J gave up 2 bases, with 12 bases separating them. CDR1 is LGHNT and CDR2 is FRNRAP in the germline V gene. CDR3 coding DNA: TGTGCTAGTGGTTTGGACCCGCGGCACGCCTACAATGAGCAGTTCTTC. Translating gives CASGLDPRHAYNEQFF.

This sequence joins TRBV4-2 and TRBJ2-2; D unresolved. Between the trimmed V and J ends, which lost 3 bases and 6 bases, there was a span of 11 bases. Germline V CDR1 and CDR2: LGHNA, YNFKEQ. This CDR3 region has 14 residues. The CDR3 nucleotides are TGTGCCAGCAGCCACCCCGTATCCGCCGGGGAGCTGTTTTTT. Protein sequence: CASSHPVSAGELFF.

The chain couples TRBV3-1 (or the pseudogene TRBV3-2) to TRBJ1-6; the D is unclear. The germline V gene encodes CDR1 LGHDT and CDR2 YNNKEL (reference sequence). The CDR3 spans 16 residues. Trimming removed 1 base at V and 0 bases at J, with 7 bases between. The CDR3 sequence is CASSQGASSYNSPLHF. In DNA form, the CDR3 reads TGTGCCAGCAGCCAAGGCGCGAGCTCCTATAATTCACCCCTCCACTTT.

The chain is built from TRBV3-1 (or the pseudogene TRBV3-2) and TRBJ2-7, with 9 bases identical to TRBD2. The ends lost 1 base at V and 5 bases at J; junction bases unmatched: 12. The CDR3 contains 17 residues. Germline loops: CDR1 LGHDT, CDR2 YNNKEL (reference sequence). The CDR3, as DNA: TGTGCCAGCAGCCAAGTTACCCCAAGCGGGGGGTTAAACGAGCAGTACTTC. It codes for CASSQVTPSGGLNEQYF.

The chain combines TRBV7-8 with TRBJ1-4, with D unclear. Trimming took off 6 bases at V and 5 bases at J, with 16 bases between the two ends. The CDR3 loop spans 15 amino acids. Germline loops: CDR1 SGHVS, CDR2 FQNEAQ. CDR3 coding DNA: TGTGCCAGCAGTTTTCGTCCCCTCAGAAATGAAAAACTGTTTTTT. It translates to CASSFRPLRNEKLFF.

J is TRBJ2-3 and V is TRBV2, with 12 bases identical to TRBD2. J gave up 3 bases and V 6 bases, and 7 bases lay outside the gene matches. CDR3 length equals 16 residues. CDR1 SNHLY and CDR2 FYNNEI come from the germline V gene. CDR3 residues: CASSKTTSGGTDTQYF. Here the CDR3 DNA reads TGTGCCAGCAGCAAGACCACTAGCGGGGGGACAGATACGCAGTATTTT.

This clone was observed a few times. The chain has TRBV28 and TRBJ1-3; a weak D match, TRBD1 (6 bases). CDR3 length equals 15 residues. Germline V lookup: CDR1 MDHEN, CDR2 SYDVKM. Trimming removed 4 bases from V and 4 bases from J, with 14 bases in between. CDR3 residues: CASSSPSQGGNTIYF. CDR3 bases: TGTGCCAGCAGTTCGCCGAGCCAGGGGGGAAACACCATATATTTT.

The CDR3 sequence: CATSGKQGNNEKLFF. The CDR3 DNA reads as TGTGCCACCAGTGGTAAACAGGGTAATAATGAAAAACTGTTTTTT. The gene calls are TRBV24-1 and TRBJ1-4, with D possibly being TRBD1 (6 bases). CDR3 size: 15 residues. Germline-derived CDR1 and CDR2 are KGHDR and SFDVKD. Trimming took off 5 bases at V and 4 bases at J, with 13 bases between the two ends.

This clone has only one observation. The rearrangement joins TRBV13 to TRBJ2-7; 7 bases line up with TRBD1. The CDR3 totals 16 residues. V shed 5 bases and J 3 bases; nucleotides not matched to a gene: 13. CDR1 is PRHDT and CDR2 is FYEKMQ in the germline V gene (reference sequence). In nucleotides, the CDR3 is TGTGCCAGCAGCGCAAACAGGGGAGAGGGTTTCTACGAGCAGTACTTC. This codes for CASSANRGEGFYEQYF.

This clone came up a few times. The V gene is TRBV13, the J gene TRBJ2-3; D gene ambiguous. Germline-derived CDR1 and CDR2 are PRHDT and FYEKMQ (reference sequence). V lost 4 bases, J lost 6 bases, and 5 bases lay in between. This CDR3 contains 11 residues. Written as DNA, the CDR3 is TGTGCCAGCAGCTCCTCGGATACGCAGTATTTT. The encoded protein is CASSSSDTQYF.

V and J are TRBV4-1 and TRBJ2-3; D is uncertain. The V gene lost 3 bases and the J gene lost 5 bases, with 15 bases spanning the gap. Germline CDR1 and CDR2: MGHRA and YSYEKL. This CDR3 has 15 residues. The CDR3 loop is CASSQRLIELDTQYF. DNA of the CDR3: TGCGCCAGCAGCCAGAGACTTATAGAATTAGATACGCAGTATTTT.

The chain links TRBV6-6 to TRBJ1-1; D gene unclear. Trimming pared 8 bases from V and 6 bases from J, leaving 16 bases between. This CDR3 is built from 13 residues. CDR1 and CDR2 from the germline V gene are MNHNY and SVGAGI (reference sequence). The CDR3 loop reads CASRLLAVAEAFF. The CDR3, as DNA: TGTGCCAGCCGTCTTCTAGCGGTCGCTGAAGCTTTCTTT.

The rearrangement joins TRBV27 to TRBJ2-3; TRBD2 matches at 8 bases. Looked up from germline, CDR1 is MNHEY and CDR2 is SMNVEV (reference sequence). CDR3 length: 17 amino acids. The trim removed 1 base at V and 2 bases at J, leaving 8 bases unmatched. The CDR3 here is CASSLYDRGGHTDTQYF. In nucleotides, the CDR3 is TGTGCCAGCAGTTTATACGACCGGGGGGGGCACACAGATACGCAGTATTTT.

The chain combines TRBV6-6 with TRBJ2-1; D remains ambiguous. Trimming removed 6 bases from V and 0 bases from J, with 3 bases in between. This CDR3 is 12 amino acids long. Germline CDR1 and CDR2: MNHNY and SVGAGI (reference sequence). In DNA, the CDR3 is TGTGCCAGCAGAGCCTCCTACAATGAGCAGTTCTTC. Translating it yields CASRASYNEQFF.

The chain uses TRBV2 and TRBJ1-6; 9 bases fit TRBD1. From germline, CDR1 is SNHLY and CDR2 FYNNEI. V lost 5 bases to trimming and J lost 10 bases; unmatched junction nucleotides: 6. This CDR3 region has 14 residues. CDR3 in DNA: TGTGCCAGCAGTAGGACAGGGGTCGGCTCACCCCTCCACTTT. Translated: CASSRTGVGSPLHF.

The chain employs TRBV7-6 and TRBJ2-2, with 8 bases lining up with TRBD2. The CDR3 consists of 17 residues. The V and J ends lost 3 bases and 3 bases, in that order; junction bases with no gene match: 9. The V gene's germline CDR1 is SGHVS and CDR2 FNYEAQ. This CDR3 reads CASSLVASGGDTGELFF. The DNA of the CDR3 is TGTGCCAGCAGCTTGGTAGCTTCGGGGGGGGACACCGGGGAGCTGTTTTTT.

The CDR3 sequence: CASRQLETQYF. The CDR3 DNA reads TGTGCCAGCAGACAGTTGGAGACCCAGTACTTC. The chain joins TRBV2 to TRBJ2-5; D is unclear. This CDR3 has 11 residues. Deletions cut 6 bases from V and 5 bases from J, with 7 bases between. Per germline, CDR1 SNHLY and CDR2 FYNNEI.

This chain uses TRBV7-9 with TRBJ1-1, with a possible D match to TRBD1 (6 bases). The V end lost 2 bases, the J end lost 5 bases, and 6 bases lay between the germline ends. This CDR3 comprises 12 residues. Germline V gives CDR1 SEHNR, CDR2 FQNEAQ (reference sequence). For the CDR3, the DNA is TGTGCCAGCAGCTTAAGGGGGACTGAAGCTTTCTTT. Translated: CASSLRGTEAFF.

In this sample, this clone turned up a few times. V and J are TRBV6-5 and TRBJ1-2, with D maybe TRBD1 (5 bases). The CDR3 totals 13 residues. Germline loops: CDR1 MNHEY, CDR2 SVGAGI. Trimming stripped 5 bases from V and 4 bases from J, with 11 bases between. CDR3 coding DNA: TGTGCCAGCAGTCGGACACCCTTCTATGGCTACACCTTC. The encoded protein is CASSRTPFYGYTF.